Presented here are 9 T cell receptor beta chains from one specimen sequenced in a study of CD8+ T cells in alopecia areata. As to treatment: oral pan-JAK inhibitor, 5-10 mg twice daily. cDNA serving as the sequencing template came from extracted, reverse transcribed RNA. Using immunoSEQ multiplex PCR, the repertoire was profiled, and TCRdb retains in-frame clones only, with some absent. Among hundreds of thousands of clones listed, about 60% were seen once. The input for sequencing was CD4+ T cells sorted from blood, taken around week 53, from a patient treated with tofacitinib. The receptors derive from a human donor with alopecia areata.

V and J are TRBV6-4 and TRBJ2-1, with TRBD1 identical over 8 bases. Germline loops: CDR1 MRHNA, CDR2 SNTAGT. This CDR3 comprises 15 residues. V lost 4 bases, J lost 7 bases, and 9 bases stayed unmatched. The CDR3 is CASSASGGAGNEQFF. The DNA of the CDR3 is TGTGCCAGCAGTGCATCAGGGGGCGCGGGTAATGAGCAGTTCTTC.

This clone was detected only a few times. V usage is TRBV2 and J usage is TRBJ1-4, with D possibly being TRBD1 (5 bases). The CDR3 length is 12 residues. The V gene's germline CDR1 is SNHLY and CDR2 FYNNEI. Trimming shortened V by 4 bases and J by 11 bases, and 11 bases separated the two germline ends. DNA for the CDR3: TGTGCCAGCAGTGGCAGGGAAGGGAAACTGTTTTTT. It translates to CASSGREGKLFF.

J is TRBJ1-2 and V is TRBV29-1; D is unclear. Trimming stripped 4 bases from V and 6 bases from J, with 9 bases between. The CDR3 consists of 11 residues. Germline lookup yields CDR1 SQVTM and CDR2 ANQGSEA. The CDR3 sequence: CSVGRVHGYTF. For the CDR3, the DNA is TGCAGCGTTGGAAGGGTCCATGGCTACACCTTC.

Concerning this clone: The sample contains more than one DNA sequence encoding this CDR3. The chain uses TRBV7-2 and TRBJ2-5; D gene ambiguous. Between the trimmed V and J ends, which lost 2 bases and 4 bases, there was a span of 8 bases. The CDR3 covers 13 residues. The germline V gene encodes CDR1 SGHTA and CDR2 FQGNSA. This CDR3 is CASSLSLGETQYF. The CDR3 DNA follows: TGTGCCAGCAGCTTATCCCTGGGAGAGACCCAGTACTTC.

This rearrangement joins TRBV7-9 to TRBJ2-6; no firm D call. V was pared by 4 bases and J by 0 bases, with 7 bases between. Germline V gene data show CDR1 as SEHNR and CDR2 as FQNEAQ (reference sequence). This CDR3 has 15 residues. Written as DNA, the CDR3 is TGTGCCAGCAGCTCCGTAATCTCTGGGGCCAACGTCCTGACTTTC. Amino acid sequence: CASSSVISGANVLTF.

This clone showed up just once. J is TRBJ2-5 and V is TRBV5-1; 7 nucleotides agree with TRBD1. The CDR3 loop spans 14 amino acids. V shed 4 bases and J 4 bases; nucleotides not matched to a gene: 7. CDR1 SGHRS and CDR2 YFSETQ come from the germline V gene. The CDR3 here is CASSAGQAGETQYF. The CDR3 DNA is TGCGCCAGCAGCGCCGGACAGGCCGGAGAGACCCAGTACTTC. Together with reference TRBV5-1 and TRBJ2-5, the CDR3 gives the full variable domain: KAGVTQTPRYLIKTRGQQVTLSCSPISGHRSVSWYQQTPGQGLQFLFEYFSETQRNKGNFPGRFSGRQFSNSRSEMNVSTLELGDSALYLCASSAGQAGETQYFGPGTRLLVL.

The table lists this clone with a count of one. DNA for the CDR3: TGTGCCAGCGGGGGGACAGGGCGGGTGGAGCAGTACTTC. Its protein product is CASGGTGRVEQYF. The chain recombines TRBV2 with TRBJ2-7, with TRBD1 matching over 9 bases. V shed 8 bases and J 7 bases; nucleotides not matched to a gene: 9. The CDR3 totals 13 residues. Germline CDR1 SNHLY, CDR2 FYNNEI.

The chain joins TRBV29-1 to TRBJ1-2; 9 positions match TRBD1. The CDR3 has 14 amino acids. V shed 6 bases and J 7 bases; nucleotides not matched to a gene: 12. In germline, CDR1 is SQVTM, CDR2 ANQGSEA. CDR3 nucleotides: TGCAGCGTCGGGAACAGGGGGCGATCAGGTGGCTACACCTTC. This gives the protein CSVGNRGRSGGYTF.

CDR3 in amino acids: CASSESPRGSNQPQHF. Written as DNA, the CDR3 is TGTGCCAGCAGTGAATCCCCCAGGGGGAGCAATCAGCCCCAGCATTTT. The chain carries TRBV6-1 and TRBJ1-5; 7 nucleotides line up with TRBD1. The V gene end was trimmed by 2 bases and the J gene end by 1 base; junction bases not matched to a gene: 5. This CDR3 contains 16 residues. The V gene's germline CDR1 is MNHNS and CDR2 SASEGT.